Following are 14 T cell receptor beta chains from one sample sequenced in a study of T cells in localized non-small cell lung cancer. Using immunoSEQ multiplex PCR, the repertoire was profiled, and TCRdb retains in-frame clones only, with some absent. Among about 52,000 clones, approximately 86% were seen once, and the ten largest hold about a sixth. The sequencing used PBMCs, collected before any cancer treatment. Receptors were obtained from a female donor with stage II lung adenocarcinoma.

The chain links TRBV10-3 to TRBJ2-6, with D uncertain. The CDR3 is 16 residues long. Germline lookup yields CDR1 ENHRY and CDR2 SYGVKD. V was trimmed by 5 bases and J by 0 bases, leaving 11 bases between them. CDR3 amino acids: CAISRTASSGANVLTF. The CDR3 DNA is TGTGCCATCAGTCGGACGGCCAGCTCTGGGGCCAACGTCCTGACTTTC.

This sequence joins TRBV5-1 and TRBJ2-1; 10 bases map to TRBD1. In germline, CDR1 is SGHRS, CDR2 YFSETQ. The CDR3 runs 16 residues. V lost 0 bases to trimming and J lost 6 bases; unmatched junction nucleotides: 6. CDR3 nucleotides: TGCGCCAGCAGCTTGGCAGGGACAGGGGTCCGCAATGAGCAGTTCTTC. The encoded protein is CASSLAGTGVRNEQFF.

The V call is TRBV5-1, the J call TRBJ2-3; no firm D call. Looked up from germline, CDR1 is SGHRS and CDR2 is YFSETQ. The V gene lost 5 bases and the J gene lost 1 base, with 2 bases spanning the gap. The CDR3 totals 11 residues. The CDR3 here is CASRGTDTQYF. The CDR3, as DNA: TGCGCCAGCAGGGGCACAGATACGCAGTATTTT.

The CDR3 region is CASSSLGLYEQYF. For the CDR3, the DNA is TGTGCCAGCAGCTCCCTAGGTCTCTACGAGCAGTACTTC. The V and J genes are TRBV27 and TRBJ2-7; D is unclear. The CDR3 sequence is 13 residues long. The germline gives CDR1 MNHEY, CDR2 SMNVEV (reference sequence). Trimming pared 6 bases from V and 3 bases from J, leaving 12 bases between.

The V gene is TRBV5-1, the J gene TRBJ2-5; 12 bases are a match to TRBD2. V trimming: 0 bases; J trimming: 3 bases; junction bases outside the gene matches: 0. Germline loops: CDR1 SGHRS, CDR2 YFSETQ. CDR3 length: 15 residues. As DNA, the CDR3 is TGCGCCAGCAGCTTGGGGACTAGCGGGAAAGAGACCCAGTACTTC. Amino acids: CASSLGTSGKETQYF.

The DNA for the CDR3 is TGTGCCAGCAGCTTACAGGTCGGGGGCCGTGAAGCTTTCTTT. Its protein product is CASSLQVGGREAFF. V gene TRBV7-6 combines with J gene TRBJ1-1; tentatively, D is TRBD1 (6 bases). Germline values: CDR1 SGHVS, CDR2 FNYEAQ. Trimming left V 2 bases short and J 7 bases short, with 14 bases between. The CDR3 contains 14 residues.

The V call is TRBV11-3, the J call TRBJ2-7; perhaps D is TRBD1 or TRBD2 (5 bases each). V lost 5 bases and J lost 6, with 11 bases in between. This CDR3 region has 12 residues. Germline values: CDR1 SGHNT, CDR2 YENEEA. Written as DNA, the CDR3 is TGTGCCAGCAGCAGGGACCGCGTCGAGCAGTACTTC. The encoded protein is CASSRDRVEQYF. Full variable domain (outside the CDR3, taken from reference TRBV11-3 and TRBJ2-7): EAGVVQSPRYKIIEKKQPVAFWCNPISGHNTLYWYLQNLGQGPELLIRYENEEAVDDSQLPKDRFSAERLKGVDSTLKIQPAELGDSAVYLCASSRDRVEQYFGPGTRLTVT.

This clone appeared a few times. The chain employs TRBV5-4 and TRBJ2-1; TRBD1 is a possible D gene (5 bases). V was shortened by 3 bases and J by 0 bases, with 10 bases between the two germline ends. The CDR3 loop spans 15 amino acids. Germline CDR1 reads SGHNT; CDR2 reads YYREEE (reference sequence). The CDR3 spells CASSSRDSSYNEQFF. The CDR3 DNA sequence: TGTGCCAGCAGCTCCAGGGATAGCTCCTACAATGAGCAGTTCTTC.

The chain combines TRBV5-6 with TRBJ2-5; D gene uncertain. V shed 0 bases and J shed 5 bases, with 11 bases lying between them. CDR3 length equals 14 residues. Germline V CDR1 and CDR2: SGHDT, YYEEEE. CDR3 protein: CASSLEWVGETQYF. The CDR3 DNA sequence: TGTGCCAGCAGCTTGGAATGGGTTGGGGAGACCCAGTACTTC.

The chain joins TRBV27 to TRBJ1-1; no definite D call. Trimming removed 3 bases at V and 4 bases at J, with 3 bases between. This CDR3 region has 11 residues. Looked up from germline, CDR1 is MNHEY and CDR2 is SMNVEV (reference sequence). This chain's CDR3 is CASSFGTEAFF. For the CDR3, the DNA is TGTGCCAGCAGTTTCGGCACTGAAGCTTTCTTT.

The rearrangement links TRBV9 to TRBJ2-3; D could derive from TRBD1 or TRBD2 (6 bases each). The CDR3 is 16 amino acids. Germline CDR1 SGDLS, CDR2 YYNGEE. V was trimmed by 1 base and J by 2 bases, leaving 14 bases between them. This CDR3 is CASSVSGGPITDTQYF. As DNA, the CDR3 is TGTGCCAGCAGCGTAAGTGGGGGGCCTATCACAGATACGCAGTATTTT.

The V and J genes are TRBV5-6 and TRBJ2-7; D is perhaps TRBD2 (6 bases). There are 13 residues in the CDR3. V was shortened by 0 bases and J by 5 bases, with 9 bases between the two germline ends. The germline V gene has CDR1 SGHDT and CDR2 YYEEEE. This CDR3 reads CASSLVGEDEQYF. In nucleotides, the CDR3 is TGTGCCAGCAGCTTGGTAGGGGAGGACGAGCAGTACTTC.

The CDR3 bases are TGTGCCAGCAGCTCTAGTACTCTCCAAGAGACCCAGTACTTC. It yields the protein CASSSSTLQETQYF. V usage is TRBV7-9 and J usage is TRBJ2-5; D gene ambiguous. The germline V gene has CDR1 SEHNR and CDR2 FQNEAQ (reference sequence). CDR3 length: 14 amino acids. Deletions cut 4 bases from V and 1 base from J, with 10 bases between. The complete variable domain, with remaining parts taken from reference TRBV7-9 and TRBJ2-5, reads DTGVSQNPRHKITKRGQNVTFRCDPISEHNRLYWYRQTLGQGPEFLTYFQNEAQLEKSRLLSDRFSAERPKGSFSTLEIQRTEQGDSAMYLCASSSSTLQETQYFGPGTRLLVL.

This sequence joins TRBV5-4 and TRBJ1-1, with 8 bases lining up with TRBD1. The CDR3 runs 16 residues. The V gene end was trimmed by 0 bases and the J gene end by 11 bases; junction bases not matched to a gene: 15. Germline V gives CDR1 SGHNT, CDR2 YYREEE (reference sequence). The CDR3 sequence: CASSLADRAGGMSAFF. The DNA for the CDR3 is TGTGCCAGCAGCTTGGCGGACAGGGCTGGGGGAATGAGTGCTTTCTTT.